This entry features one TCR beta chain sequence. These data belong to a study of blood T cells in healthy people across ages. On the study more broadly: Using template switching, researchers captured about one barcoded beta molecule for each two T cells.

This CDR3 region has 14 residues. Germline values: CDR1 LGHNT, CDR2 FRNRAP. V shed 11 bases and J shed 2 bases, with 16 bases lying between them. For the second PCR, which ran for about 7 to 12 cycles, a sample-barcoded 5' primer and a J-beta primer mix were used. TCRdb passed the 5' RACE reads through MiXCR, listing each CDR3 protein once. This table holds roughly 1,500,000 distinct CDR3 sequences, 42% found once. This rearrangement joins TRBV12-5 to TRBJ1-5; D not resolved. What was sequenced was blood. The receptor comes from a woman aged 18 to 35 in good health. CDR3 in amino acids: CASGRQEGNQPQHF. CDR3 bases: TGTGCTTCAGGACGGCAGGAGGGCAATCAGCCCCAGCATTTT. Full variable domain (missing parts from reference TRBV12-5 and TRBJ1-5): DARVTQTPRHKVTEMGQEVTMRCQPILGHNTVFWYRQTMMQGLELLAYFRNRAPLDDSGMPKDRFSAEMPDATLATLKIQPSEPRDSAVYFCASGRQEGNQPQHFGDGTRLSIL.